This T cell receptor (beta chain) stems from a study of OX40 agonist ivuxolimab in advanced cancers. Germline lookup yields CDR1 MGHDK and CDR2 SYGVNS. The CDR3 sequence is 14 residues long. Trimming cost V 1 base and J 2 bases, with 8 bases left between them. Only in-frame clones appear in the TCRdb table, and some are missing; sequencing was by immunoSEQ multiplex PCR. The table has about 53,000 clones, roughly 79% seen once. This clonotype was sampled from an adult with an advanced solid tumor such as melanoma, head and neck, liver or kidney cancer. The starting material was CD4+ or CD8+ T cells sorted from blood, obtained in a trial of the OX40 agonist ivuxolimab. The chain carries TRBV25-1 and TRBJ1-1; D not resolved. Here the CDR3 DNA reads TGTGCCAGCAGTGAATGGGCAGCTAACACTGAAGCTTTCTTT. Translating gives CASSEWAANTEAFF.